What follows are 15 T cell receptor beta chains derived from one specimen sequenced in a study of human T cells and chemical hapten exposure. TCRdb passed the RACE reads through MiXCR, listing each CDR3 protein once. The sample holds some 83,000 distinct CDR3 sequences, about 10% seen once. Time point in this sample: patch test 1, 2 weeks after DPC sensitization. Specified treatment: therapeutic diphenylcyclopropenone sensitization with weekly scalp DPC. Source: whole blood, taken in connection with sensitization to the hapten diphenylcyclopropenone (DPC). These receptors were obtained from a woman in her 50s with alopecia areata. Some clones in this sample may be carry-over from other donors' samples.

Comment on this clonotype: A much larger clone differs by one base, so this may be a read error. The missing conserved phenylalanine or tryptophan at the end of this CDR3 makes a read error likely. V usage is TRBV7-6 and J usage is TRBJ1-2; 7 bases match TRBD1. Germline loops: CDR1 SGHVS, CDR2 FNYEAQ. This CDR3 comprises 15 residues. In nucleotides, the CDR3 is TGTGCCAGCAGTTTAGGTCCGGGACAGAGCTATGGCTACACCTTA. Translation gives CASSLGPGQSYGYTL.

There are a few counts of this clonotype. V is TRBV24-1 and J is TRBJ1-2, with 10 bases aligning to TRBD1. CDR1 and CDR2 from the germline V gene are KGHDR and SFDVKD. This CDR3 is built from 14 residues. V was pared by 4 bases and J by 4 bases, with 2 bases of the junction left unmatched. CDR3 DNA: TGTGCCACCAGTGACCGGGACAGGGGCTATGGCTACACCTTC. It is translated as CATSDRDRGYGYTF.

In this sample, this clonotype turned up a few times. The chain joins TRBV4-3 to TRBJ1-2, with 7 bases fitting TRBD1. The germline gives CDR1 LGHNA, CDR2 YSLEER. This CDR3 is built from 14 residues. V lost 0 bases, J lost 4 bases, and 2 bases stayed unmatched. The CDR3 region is CASSQDRGAYGYTF. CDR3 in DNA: TGCGCCAGCAGCCAAGACAGGGGGGCCTATGGCTACACCTTC.

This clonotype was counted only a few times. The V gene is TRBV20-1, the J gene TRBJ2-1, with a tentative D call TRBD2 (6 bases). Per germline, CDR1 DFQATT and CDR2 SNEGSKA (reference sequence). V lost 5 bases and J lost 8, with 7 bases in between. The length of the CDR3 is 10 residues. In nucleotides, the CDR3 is TGCAGTGCTTGGGGGGATGAGCAGTTCTTC. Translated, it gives CSAWGDEQFF.

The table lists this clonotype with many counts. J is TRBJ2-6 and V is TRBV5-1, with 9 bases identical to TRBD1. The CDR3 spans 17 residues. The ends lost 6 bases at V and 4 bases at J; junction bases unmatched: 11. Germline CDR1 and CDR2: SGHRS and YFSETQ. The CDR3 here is CASKTPGQGSGANVLTF. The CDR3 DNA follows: TGCGCCAGCAAAACACCGGGACAGGGTTCCGGGGCCAACGTCCTGACTTTC.

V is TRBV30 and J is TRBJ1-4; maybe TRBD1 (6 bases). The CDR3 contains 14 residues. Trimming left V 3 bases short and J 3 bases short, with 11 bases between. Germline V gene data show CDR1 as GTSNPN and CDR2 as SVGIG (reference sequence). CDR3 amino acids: CAWSEGGSNEKLFF. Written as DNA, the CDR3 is TGTGCCTGGAGCGAGGGGGGTTCTAATGAAAAACTGTTTTTT.

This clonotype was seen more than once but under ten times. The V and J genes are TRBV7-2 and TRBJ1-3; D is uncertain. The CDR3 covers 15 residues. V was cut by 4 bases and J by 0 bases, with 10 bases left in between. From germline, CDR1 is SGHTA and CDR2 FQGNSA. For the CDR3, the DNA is TGTGCCAGCAGCTCCCAGGTGATCTCTGGAAACACCATATATTTT. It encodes CASSSQVISGNTIYF. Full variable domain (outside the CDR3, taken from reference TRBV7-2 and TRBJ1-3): GAGVSQSPSNKVTEKGKDVELRCDPISGHTALYWYRQSLGQGLEFLIYFQGNSAPDKSGLPSDRFSAERTGGSVSTLTIQRTQQEDSAVYLCASSSQVISGNTIYFGEGSWLTVV.

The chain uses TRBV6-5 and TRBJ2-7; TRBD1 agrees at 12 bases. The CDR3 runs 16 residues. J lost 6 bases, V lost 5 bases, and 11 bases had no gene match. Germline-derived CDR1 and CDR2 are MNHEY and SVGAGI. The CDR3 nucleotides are TGTGCCAGCAGTGGCGGGACAGGGGGCAGGATCTTCGAGCAGTACTTC. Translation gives CASSGGTGGRIFEQYF.

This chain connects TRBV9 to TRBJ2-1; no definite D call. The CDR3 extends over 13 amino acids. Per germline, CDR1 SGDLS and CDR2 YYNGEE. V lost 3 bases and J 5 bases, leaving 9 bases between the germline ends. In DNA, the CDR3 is TGTGCCAGCAGCGGGCATAATCACAATGAGCAGTTCTTC. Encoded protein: CASSGHNHNEQFF.

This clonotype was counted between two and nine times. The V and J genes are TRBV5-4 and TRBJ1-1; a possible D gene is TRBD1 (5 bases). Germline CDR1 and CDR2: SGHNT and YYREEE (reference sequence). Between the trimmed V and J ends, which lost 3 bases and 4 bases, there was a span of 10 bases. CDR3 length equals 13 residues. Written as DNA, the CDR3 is TGTGCCAGCAGCTCCCAGGGTATCACTGAAGCTTTCTTT. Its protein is CASSSQGITEAFF.

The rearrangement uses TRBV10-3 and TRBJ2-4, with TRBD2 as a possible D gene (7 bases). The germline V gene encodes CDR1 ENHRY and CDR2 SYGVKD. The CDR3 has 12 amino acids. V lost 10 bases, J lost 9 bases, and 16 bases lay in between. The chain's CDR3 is CASYREGFIQYF. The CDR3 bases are TGTGCCAGCTACAGGGAGGGATTCATTCAGTACTTC.

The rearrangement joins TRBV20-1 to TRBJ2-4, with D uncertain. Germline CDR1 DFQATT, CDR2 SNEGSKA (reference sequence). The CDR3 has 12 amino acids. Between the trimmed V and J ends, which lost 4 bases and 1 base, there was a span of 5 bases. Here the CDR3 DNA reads TGCAGTGCTATGGGGGCCAAAAACATTCAGTACTTC. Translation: CSAMGAKNIQYF.

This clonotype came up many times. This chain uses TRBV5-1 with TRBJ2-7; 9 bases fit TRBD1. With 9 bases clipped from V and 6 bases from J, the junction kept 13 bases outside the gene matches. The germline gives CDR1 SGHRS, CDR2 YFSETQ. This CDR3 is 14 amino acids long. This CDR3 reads CATKTGTGSSEQYF. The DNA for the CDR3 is TGCGCCACCAAAACCGGGACAGGGTCTTCCGAGCAGTACTTC.

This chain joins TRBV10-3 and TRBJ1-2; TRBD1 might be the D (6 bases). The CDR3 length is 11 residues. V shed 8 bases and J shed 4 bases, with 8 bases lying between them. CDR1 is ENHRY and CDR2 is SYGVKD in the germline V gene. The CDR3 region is CAIGQSYGYTF. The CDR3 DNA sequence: TGTGCCATCGGACAGAGCTATGGCTACACCTTC.

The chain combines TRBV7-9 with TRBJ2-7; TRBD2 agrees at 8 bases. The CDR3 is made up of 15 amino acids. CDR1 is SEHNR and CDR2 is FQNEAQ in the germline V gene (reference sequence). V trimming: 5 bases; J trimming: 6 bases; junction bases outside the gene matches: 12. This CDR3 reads CASSPIKAGVPEQYF. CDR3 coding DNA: TGTGCCAGCAGCCCCATCAAAGCGGGGGTGCCCGAGCAGTACTTC.